This T cell receptor (beta chain) derives from a study of blood T cell repertoires in COVID-19. This CDR3 region has 15 residues. J was trimmed by 4 bases and V by 4 bases; bases with no gene match: 5. From germline, CDR1 is PRHDT and CDR2 FYEKMQ (reference sequence). In the authors' methods: It was from reference gene primer amplification that nucleated cell counts were estimated. Clones were read by immunoSEQ multiplex PCR, and TCRdb kept only the in-frame ones, dropping some. V and J calls and clone size come straight from that table; D and trimming were deduced from the DNA. The table has about 170,000 clones, about 86% seen once.

The sequencing sample was made of peripheral blood. The clonotype originates from a man aged 18 to 35 with active or convalescent COVID-19. The genes are TRBV13 and TRBJ2-3; 10 nucleotides agree with TRBD2. The CDR3 reads CASSSASGSSDTQYF. The DNA of the CDR3 is TGTGCCAGCAGCTCTGCTAGCGGGAGTTCAGATACGCAGTATTTT.